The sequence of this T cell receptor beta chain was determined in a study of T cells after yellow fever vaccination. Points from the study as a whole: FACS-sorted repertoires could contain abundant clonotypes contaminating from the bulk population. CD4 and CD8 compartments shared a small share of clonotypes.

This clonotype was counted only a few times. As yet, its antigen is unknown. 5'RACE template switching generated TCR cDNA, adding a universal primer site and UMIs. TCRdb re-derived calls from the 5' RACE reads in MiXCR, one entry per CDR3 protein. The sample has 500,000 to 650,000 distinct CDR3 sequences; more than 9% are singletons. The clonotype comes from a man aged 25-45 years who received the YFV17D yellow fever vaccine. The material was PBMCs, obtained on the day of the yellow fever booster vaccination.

CDR3 sequence: CSVEGGAGTAEYEQYF. In DNA, the CDR3 is TGCAGCGTTGAAGGCGGGGCCGGGACGGCCGAATACGAGCAGTACTTC. The chain links TRBV29-1 to TRBJ2-7; D possibly corresponds to TRBD2 (6 bases). Trimming pared 1 base from V and 4 bases from J, leaving 20 bases between. Germline V CDR1 and CDR2: SQVTM, ANQGSEA. The length of the CDR3 is 16 residues.